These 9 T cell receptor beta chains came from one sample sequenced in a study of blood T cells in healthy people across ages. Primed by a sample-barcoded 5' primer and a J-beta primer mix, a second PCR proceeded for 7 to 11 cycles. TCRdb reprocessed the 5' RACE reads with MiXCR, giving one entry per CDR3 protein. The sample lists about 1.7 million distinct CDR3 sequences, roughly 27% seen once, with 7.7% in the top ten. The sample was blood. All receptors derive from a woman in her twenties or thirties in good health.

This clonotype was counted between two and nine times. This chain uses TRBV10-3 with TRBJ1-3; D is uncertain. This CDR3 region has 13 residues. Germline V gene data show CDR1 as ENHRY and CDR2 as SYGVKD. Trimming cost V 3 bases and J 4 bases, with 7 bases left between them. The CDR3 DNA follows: TGTGCCATCAGTGATTCGGGAGGAAACACCATATATTTT. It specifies CAISDSGGNTIYF.

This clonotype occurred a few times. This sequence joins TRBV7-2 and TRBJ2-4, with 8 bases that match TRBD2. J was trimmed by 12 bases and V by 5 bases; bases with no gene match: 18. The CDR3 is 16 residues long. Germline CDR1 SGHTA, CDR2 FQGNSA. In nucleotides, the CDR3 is TGTGCCAGCAGCCCCGGTTCGGGGGGGGGGTTTGTGACTCAGTACTTC. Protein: CASSPGSGGGFVTQYF.

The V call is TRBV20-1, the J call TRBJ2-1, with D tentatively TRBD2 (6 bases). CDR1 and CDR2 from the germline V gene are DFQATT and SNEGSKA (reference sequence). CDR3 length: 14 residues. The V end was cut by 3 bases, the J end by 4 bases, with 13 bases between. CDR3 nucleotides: TGCAGTGCTAGGAACCCACGGGGGTACAATGAGCAGTTCTTC. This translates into CSARNPRGYNEQFF.

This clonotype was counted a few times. CDR3 protein: CASSYSNTGKNSPLHF. CDR3 bases: TGTGCCAGCAGTTACTCGAATACAGGGAAAAATTCACCCCTCCACTTT. This chain joins TRBV6-5 and TRBJ1-6, with D perhaps matching TRBD1 (6 bases). The ends were cut back, 0 bases at V and 7 bases at J, with 13 bases in the middle. Germline CDR1 is MNHEY and CDR2 is SVGAGI. The CDR3 has 16 residues.

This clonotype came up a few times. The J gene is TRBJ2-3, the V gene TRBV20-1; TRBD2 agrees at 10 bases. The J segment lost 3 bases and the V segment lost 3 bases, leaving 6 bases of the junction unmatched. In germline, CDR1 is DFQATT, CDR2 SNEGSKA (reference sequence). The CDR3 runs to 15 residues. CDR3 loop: CSASGTSVGTDTQYF. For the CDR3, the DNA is TGCAGTGCTAGTGGGACTAGCGTGGGGACAGATACGCAGTATTTT.

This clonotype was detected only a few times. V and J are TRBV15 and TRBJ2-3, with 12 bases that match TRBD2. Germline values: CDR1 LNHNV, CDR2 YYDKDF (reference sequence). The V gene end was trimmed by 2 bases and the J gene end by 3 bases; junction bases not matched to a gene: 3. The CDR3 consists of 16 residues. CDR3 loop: CATSRPLAGGTDTQYF. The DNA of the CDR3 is TGTGCCACCAGCAGACCCCTAGCGGGAGGGACAGATACGCAGTATTTT.

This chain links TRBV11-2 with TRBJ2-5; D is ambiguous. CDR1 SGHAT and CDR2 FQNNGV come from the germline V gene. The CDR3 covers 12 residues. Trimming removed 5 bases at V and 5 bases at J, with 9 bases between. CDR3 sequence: CASSQAWETQYF. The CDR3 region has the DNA TGTGCCAGCAGCCAAGCTTGGGAGACCCAGTACTTC.

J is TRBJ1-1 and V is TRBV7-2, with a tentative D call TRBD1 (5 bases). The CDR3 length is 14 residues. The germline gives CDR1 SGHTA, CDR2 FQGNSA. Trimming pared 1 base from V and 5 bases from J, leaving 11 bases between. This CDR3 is CASSLVRGKTEAFF. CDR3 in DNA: TGTGCCAGCAGCTTAGTACGGGGGAAGACTGAAGCTTTCTTT.

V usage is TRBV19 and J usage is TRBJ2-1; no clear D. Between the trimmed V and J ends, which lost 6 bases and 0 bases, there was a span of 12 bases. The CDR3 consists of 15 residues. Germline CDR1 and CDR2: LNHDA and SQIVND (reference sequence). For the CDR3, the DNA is TGTGCCAGTAGCGATAGTGGGTTCTCCTACAATGAGCAGTTCTTC. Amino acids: CASSDSGFSYNEQFF. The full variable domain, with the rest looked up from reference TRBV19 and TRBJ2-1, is DGGITQSPKYLFRKEGQNVTLSCEQNLNHDAMYWYRQDPGQGLRLIYYSQIVNDFQKGDIAEGYSVSREKKESFPLTVTSAQKNPTAFYLCASSDSGFSYNEQFFGPGTRLTVL.